A single sample gave rise to the 7 T cell receptor beta chains below, sequenced in a study of blood T cell repertoires in COVID-19. Assay: immunoSEQ multiplex PCR; the TCRdb copy retains only in-frame clones and omits some. The data contain roughly 110,000 clones, around nine tenths of them seen just once; the ten biggest clones take up roughly 1.2%. Material for sequencing was peripheral blood. The receptors were gathered from a woman in her twenties or thirties with acute or convalescent COVID-19.

This sequence joins TRBV27 and TRBJ1-1, with TRBD1 identical over 9 bases. This CDR3 has 14 amino acids. V lost 6 bases and J lost 4; bases outside the gene matches: 6. Per germline, CDR1 MNHEY and CDR2 SMNVEV (reference sequence). CDR3 in DNA: TGTGCCAGCAGGGGACAGGGTTTATCCACTGAAGCTTTCTTT. The encoded protein is CASRGQGLSTEAFF.

This chain joins TRBV30 and TRBJ1-1; a weak D match, TRBD1 (5 bases). Germline-derived CDR1 and CDR2 are GTSNPN and SVGIG (reference sequence). V lost 4 bases, J lost 0 bases, and 18 bases lay in between. The CDR3 is 16 residues long. DNA of the CDR3: TGTGCCTGGACAAGTGGAGGGACGGCTATGAACACTGAAGCTTTCTTT. Amino acids: CAWTSGGTAMNTEAFF.

This sequence joins TRBV10-2 and TRBJ2-7, with TRBD2 as a possible D gene (7 bases). The CDR3 length is 13 residues. Deletions cut 3 bases from V and 4 bases from J, with 10 bases between. Germline V CDR1 and CDR2: WSHSY, SAAADI. The CDR3 nucleotides read TGCGCCAGCAGTGATGGGGGGGCATACGAGCAGTACTTC. Translation gives CASSDGGAYEQYF.

This chain joins TRBV12-5 and TRBJ1-5; 8 bases fit TRBD1. The CDR3 has 15 residues. V dropped 5 bases and J dropped 7; count of bases not matched to a gene: 10. Per germline, CDR1 LGHNT and CDR2 FRNRAP. The CDR3 coding sequence is TGTGCTAGTGGTCCCGATCAGGGGGCCGAACAGCCCCAGCATTTT. Protein: CASGPDQGAEQPQHF.

This rearrangement joins TRBV7-6 to TRBJ2-3, with 8 bases that match TRBD2. With 3 bases clipped from V and 4 bases from J, the junction kept 9 bases outside the gene matches. Germline V gene sequence: CDR1 SGHVS, CDR2 FNYEAQ. The CDR3 totals 16 residues. The CDR3 loop is CASSFRRGDSADTQYF. CDR3 DNA: TGTGCCAGCAGCTTTCGGCGGGGGGATTCTGCAGATACGCAGTATTTT.

The V call is TRBV29-1, the J call TRBJ2-6, with D possibly being TRBD2 (5 bases). The CDR3 is 14 residues long. The germline V gene encodes CDR1 SQVTM and CDR2 ANQGSEA. Deletions cut 3 bases from V and 0 bases from J, with 6 bases between. The CDR3 here is CSVDGVSGANVLTF. DNA for the CDR3: TGCAGCGTTGACGGGGTCTCTGGGGCCAACGTCCTGACTTTC.

This clone was observed a handful of times. V and J are TRBV7-2 and TRBJ1-3, with D uncertain. The germline V gene has CDR1 SGHTA and CDR2 FQGNSA. The CDR3 sequence is 16 residues long. The ends were cut back, 1 base at V and 3 bases at J, with 13 bases in the middle. The CDR3 DNA is TGTGCCAGCAGCTTAGGGCGGCCCGTCGGTGGAAACACCATATATTTT. Protein sequence: CASSLGRPVGGNTIYF.